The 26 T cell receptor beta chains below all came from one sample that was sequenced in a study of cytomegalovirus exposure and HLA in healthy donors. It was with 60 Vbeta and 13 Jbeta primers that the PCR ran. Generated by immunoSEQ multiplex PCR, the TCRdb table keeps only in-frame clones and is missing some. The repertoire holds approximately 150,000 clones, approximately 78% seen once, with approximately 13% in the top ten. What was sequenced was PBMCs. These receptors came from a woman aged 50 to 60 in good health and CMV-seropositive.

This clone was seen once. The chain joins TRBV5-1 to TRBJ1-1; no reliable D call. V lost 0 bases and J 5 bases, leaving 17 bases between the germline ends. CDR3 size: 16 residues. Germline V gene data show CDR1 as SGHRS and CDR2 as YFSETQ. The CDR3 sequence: CASSLAPSYGGTEAFF. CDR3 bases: TGCGCCAGCAGCTTGGCCCCCAGCTACGGAGGAACTGAAGCTTTCTTT.

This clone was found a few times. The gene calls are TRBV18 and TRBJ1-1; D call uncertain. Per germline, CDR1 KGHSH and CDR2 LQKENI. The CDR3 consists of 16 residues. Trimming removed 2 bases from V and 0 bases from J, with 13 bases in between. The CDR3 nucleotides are TGTGCCAGCTCACCATTGGGCAGGACTGTGAACACTGAAGCTTTCTTT. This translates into CASSPLGRTVNTEAFF.

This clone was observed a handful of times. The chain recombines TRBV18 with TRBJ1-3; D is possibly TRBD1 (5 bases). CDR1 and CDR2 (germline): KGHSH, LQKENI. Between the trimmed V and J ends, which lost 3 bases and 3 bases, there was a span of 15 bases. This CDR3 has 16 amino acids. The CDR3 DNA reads TGTGCCAGCTCACCTATTGGAGGGGAGAGTGGAAACACCATATATTTT. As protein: CASSPIGGESGNTIYF.

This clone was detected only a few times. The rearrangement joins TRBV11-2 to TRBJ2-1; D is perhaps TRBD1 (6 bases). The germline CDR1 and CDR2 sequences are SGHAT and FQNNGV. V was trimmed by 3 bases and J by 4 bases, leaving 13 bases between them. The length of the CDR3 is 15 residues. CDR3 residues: CASSFEGDPYNEQFF. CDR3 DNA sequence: TGTGCCAGCAGCTTTGAGGGGGATCCGTACAATGAGCAGTTCTTC.

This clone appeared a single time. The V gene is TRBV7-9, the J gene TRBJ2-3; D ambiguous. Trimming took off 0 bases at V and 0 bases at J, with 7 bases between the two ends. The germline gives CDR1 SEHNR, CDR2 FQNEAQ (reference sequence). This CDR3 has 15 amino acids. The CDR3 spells CASSLAPHSTDTQYF. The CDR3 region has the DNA TGTGCCAGCAGCTTAGCCCCCCATAGCACAGATACGCAGTATTTT.

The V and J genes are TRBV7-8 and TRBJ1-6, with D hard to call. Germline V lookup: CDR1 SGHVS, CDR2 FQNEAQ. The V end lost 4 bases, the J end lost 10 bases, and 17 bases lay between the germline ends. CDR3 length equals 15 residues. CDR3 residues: CASSWGGLEGSPLHF. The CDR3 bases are TGTGCCAGCAGCTGGGGAGGGCTAGAAGGGTCACCCCTCCACTTT. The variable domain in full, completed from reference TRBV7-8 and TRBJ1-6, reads GAGVSQSPRYKVAKRGQDVALRCDPISGHVSLFWYQQALGQGPEFLTYFQNEAQLDKSGLPSDRFFAERPEGSVSTLKIQRTQQEDSAVYLCASSWGGLEGSPLHFGNGTRLTVT.

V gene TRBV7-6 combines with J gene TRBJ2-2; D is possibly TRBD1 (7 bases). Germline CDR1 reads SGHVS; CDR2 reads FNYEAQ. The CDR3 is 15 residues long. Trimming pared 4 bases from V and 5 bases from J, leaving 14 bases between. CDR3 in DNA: TGTGCCAGCAGCTCCCAGACAGGGAGGACCGGGGAGCTGTTTTTT. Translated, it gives CASSSQTGRTGELFF. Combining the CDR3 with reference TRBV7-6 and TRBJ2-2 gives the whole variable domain GAGVSQSPRYKVTKRGQDVALRCDPISGHVSLYWYRQALGQGPEFLTYFNYEAQQDKSGLPNDRFSAERPEGSISTLTIQRTEQRDSAMYRCASSSQTGRTGELFFGEGSRLTVL.

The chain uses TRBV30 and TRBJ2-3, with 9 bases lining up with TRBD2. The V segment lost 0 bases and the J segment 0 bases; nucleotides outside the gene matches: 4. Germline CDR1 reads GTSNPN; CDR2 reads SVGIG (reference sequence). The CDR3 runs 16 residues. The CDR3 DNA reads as TGTGCCTGGAGTGTACGTCTAGCGGGGAGCACAGATACGCAGTATTTT. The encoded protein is CAWSVRLAGSTDTQYF.

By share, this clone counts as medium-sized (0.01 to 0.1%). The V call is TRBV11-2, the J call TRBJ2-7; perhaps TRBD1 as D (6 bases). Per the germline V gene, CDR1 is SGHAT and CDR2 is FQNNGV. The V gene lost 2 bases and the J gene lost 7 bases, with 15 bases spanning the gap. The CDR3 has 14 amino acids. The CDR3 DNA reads TGTGCCAGCAGCTTAAGGCAGGGGTTGGGGGAGCAGTACTTC. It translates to CASSLRQGLGEQYF.

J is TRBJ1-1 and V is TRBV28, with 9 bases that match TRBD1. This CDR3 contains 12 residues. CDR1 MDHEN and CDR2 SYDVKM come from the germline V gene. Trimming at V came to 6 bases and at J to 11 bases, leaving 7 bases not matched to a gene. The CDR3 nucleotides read TGTGCCAGCAGGCCCGGGACAGGGTCGGCTTTCTTT. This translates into CASRPGTGSAFF.

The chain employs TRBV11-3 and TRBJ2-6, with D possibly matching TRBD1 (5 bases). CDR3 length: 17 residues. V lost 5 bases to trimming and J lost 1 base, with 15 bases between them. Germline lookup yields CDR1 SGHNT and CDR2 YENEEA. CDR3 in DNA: TGTGCCAGCAGCCACTCGGCAGGGCGGTCTGGGGCCAACGTCCTGACTTTC. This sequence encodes CASSHSAGRSGANVLTF.

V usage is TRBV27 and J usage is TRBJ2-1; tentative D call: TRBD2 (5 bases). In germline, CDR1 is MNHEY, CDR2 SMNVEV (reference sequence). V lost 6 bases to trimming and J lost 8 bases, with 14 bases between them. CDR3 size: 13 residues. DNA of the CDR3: TGTGCCAGCAGCCCTTTGGACGGGGATGAGCAGTTCTTC. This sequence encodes CASSPLDGDEQFF.

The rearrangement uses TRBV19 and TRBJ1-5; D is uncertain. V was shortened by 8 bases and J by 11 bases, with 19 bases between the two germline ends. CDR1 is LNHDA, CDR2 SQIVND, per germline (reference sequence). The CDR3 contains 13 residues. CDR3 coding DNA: TGTGCCAGTGGAGAGGAGAGCCGGAGGGCCCAGCATTTT. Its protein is CASGEESRRAQHF.

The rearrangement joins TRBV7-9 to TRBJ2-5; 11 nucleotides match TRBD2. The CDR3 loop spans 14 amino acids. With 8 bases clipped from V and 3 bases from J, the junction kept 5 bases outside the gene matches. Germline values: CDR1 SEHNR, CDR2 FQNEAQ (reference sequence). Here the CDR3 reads CASLTSGEKETQYF. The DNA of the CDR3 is TGTGCCAGCCTGACTAGCGGGGAAAAAGAGACCCAGTACTTC.

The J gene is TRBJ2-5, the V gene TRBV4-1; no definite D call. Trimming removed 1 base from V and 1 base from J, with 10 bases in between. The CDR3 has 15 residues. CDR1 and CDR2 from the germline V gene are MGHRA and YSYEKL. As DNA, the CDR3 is TGCGCCAGCAGCCAAGTGGGCCGCTCCCAAGAGACCCAGTACTTC. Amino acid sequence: CASSQVGRSQETQYF.

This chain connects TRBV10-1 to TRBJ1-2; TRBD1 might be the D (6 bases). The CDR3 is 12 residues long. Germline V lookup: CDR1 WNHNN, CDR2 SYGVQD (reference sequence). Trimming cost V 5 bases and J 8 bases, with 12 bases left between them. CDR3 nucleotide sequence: TGCGCCAGCAGTCTTCAGGGGAGCGGCTACACCTTC. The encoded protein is CASSLQGSGYTF.

CDR3 sequence: CAISRTGSTNSNQPQHF. CDR3 coding DNA: TGTGCCATCAGTAGGACAGGGTCCACGAATAGCAATCAGCCCCAGCATTTT. The rearrangement joins TRBV10-3 to TRBJ1-5, with TRBD1 identical over 8 bases. This CDR3 has 17 residues. Germline V gene lookup returns CDR1 ENHRY and CDR2 SYGVKD. V shed 5 bases, J shed 0 bases, and the junction held 9 bases outside the gene matches.

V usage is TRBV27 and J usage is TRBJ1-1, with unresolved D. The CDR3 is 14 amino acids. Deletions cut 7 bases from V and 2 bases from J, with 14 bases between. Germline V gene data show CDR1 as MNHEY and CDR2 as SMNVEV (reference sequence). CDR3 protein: CASTRRQRNTEAFF. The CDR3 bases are TGTGCCAGCACCCGGAGGCAGAGAAACACTGAAGCTTTCTTT.

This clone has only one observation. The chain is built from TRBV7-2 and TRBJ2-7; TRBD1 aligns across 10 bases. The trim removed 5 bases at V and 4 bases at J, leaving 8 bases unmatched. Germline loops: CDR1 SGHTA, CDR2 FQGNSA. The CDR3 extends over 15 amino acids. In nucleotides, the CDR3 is TGTGCCAGCAGCCCAGGGACAGGGGAGTTTTACGAGCAGTACTTC. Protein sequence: CASSPGTGEFYEQYF.

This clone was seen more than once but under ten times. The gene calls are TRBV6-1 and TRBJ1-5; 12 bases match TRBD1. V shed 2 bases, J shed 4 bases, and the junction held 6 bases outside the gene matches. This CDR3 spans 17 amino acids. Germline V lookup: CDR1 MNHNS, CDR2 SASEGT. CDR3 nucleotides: TGTGCCAGCAGTGAATTGGGACAGGGGGCTGGGAATCAGCCCCAGCATTTT. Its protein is CASSELGQGAGNQPQHF.

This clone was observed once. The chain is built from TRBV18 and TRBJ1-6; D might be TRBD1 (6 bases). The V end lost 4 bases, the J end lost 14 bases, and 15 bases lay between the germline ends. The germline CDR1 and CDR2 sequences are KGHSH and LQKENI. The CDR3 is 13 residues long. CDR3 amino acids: CASSLRQEGTLHF. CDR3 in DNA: TGTGCCAGCTCACTTCGACAGGAAGGCACCCTCCACTTT.

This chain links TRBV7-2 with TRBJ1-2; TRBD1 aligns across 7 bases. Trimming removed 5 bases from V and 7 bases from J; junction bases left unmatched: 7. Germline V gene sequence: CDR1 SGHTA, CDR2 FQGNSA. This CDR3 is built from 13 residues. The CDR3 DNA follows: TGTGCCAGCAGCCGAGACAGGGTAGGTGGCTACACCTTC. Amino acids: CASSRDRVGGYTF.

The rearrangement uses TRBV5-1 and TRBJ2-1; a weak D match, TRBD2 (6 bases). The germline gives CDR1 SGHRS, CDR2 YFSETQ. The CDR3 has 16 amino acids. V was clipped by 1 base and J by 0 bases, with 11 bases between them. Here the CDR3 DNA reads TGCGCCAGCAGCTTGTGGCGGGGCGGCTCCTACAATGAGCAGTTCTTC. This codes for CASSLWRGGSYNEQFF. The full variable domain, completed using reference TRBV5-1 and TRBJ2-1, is KAGVTQTPRYLIKTRGQQVTLSCSPISGHRSVSWYQQTPGQGLQFLFEYFSETQRNKGNFPGRFSGRQFSNSRSEMNVSTLELGDSALYLCASSLWRGGSYNEQFFGPGTRLTVL.

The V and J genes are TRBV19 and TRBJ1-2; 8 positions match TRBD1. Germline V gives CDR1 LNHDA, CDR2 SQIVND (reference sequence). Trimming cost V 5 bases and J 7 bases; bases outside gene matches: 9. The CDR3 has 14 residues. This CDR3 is CASSLTSGGSGYTF. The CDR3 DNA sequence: TGTGCCAGTAGTCTGACCTCAGGGGGCTCTGGCTACACCTTC.

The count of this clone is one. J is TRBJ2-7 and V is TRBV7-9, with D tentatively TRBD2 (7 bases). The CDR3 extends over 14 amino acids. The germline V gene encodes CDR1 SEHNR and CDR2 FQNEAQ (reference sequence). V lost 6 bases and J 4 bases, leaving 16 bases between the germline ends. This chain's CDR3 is CASRPVGGAYEQYF. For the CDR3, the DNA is TGTGCCAGCAGACCGGTGGGGGGGGCTTACGAGCAGTACTTC.

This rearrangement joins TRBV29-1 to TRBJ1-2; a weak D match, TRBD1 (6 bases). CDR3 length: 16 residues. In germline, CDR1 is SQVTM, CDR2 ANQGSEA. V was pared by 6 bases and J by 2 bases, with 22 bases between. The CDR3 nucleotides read TGCAGCGTCGAGCGACCCTGGGACATGGGCAACTATGGCTACACCTTC. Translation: CSVERPWDMGNYGYTF. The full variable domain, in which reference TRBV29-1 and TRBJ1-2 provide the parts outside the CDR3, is SAVISQKPSRDICQRGTSLTIQCQVDSQVTMMFWYRQQPGQSLTLIATANQGSEATYESGFVIDKFPISRPNLTFSTLTVSNMSPEDSSIYLCSVERPWDMGNYGYTFGSGTRLTVV.